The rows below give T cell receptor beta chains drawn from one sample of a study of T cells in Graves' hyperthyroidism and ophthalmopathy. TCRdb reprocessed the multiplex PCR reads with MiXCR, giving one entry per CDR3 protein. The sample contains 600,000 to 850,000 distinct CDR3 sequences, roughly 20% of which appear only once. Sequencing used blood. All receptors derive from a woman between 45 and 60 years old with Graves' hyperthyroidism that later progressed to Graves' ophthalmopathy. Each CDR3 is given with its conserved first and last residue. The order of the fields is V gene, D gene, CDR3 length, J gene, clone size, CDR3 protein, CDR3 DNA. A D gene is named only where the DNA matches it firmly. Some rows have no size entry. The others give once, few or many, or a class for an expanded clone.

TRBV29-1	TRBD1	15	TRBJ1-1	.	CSVEREGAKNTEAFF	TGCAGCGTTGAGAGAGAGGGGGCAAAGAACACTGAAGCTTTCTTT
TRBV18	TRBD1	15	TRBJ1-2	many	CASSPTGQSNYGYTF	TGTGCCAGCTCACCCACGGGACAGTCTAACTATGGCTACACCTTC
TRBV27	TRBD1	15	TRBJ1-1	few	CASSRRQGRWAEAFF	TGTGCCAGCAGCCGGCGACAGGGGCGCTGGGCTGAAGCTTTCTTT
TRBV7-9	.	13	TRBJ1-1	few	CASSPNQPTEAFF	TGTGCCAGCAGCCCCAACCAGCCCACTGAAGCTTTCTTT
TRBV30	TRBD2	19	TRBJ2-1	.	CAWTVLGLAGGQSYNEQFF	TGTGCCTGGACTGTACTGGGACTAGCGGGGGGTCAATCCTACAATGAGCAGTTCTTC
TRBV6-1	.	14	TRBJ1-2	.	CASSADSIGYGYTF	TGTGCCAGCAGCGCCGACAGCATCGGCTATGGCTACACCTTC
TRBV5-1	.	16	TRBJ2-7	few	CASSLLIGDGSYEQYF	TGCGCCAGCAGCTTGTTGATAGGGGACGGGTCTTACGAGCAGTACTTC
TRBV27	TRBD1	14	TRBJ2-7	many	CASSDRDRVYEQYF	TGTGCCAGCAGTGACCGGGACAGGGTCTACGAGCAGTACTTC
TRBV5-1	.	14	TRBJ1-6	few	CASSLREGDSPLHF	TGCGCCAGCAGCTTGAGGGAGGGGGATTCACCCCTCCACTTT
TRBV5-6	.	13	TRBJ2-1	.	CASSLGVWNEQFF	TGTGCCAGCAGCTTGGGGGTATGGAATGAGCAGTTCTTC
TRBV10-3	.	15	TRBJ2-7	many	CAISDTGRPAYEQYF	TGTGCCATCAGTGATACAGGACGACCAGCCTACGAGCAGTACTTC
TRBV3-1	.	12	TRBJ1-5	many	CASSLRNQPQHF	TGTGCCAGCAGCCTGAGAAATCAGCCCCAGCATTTT
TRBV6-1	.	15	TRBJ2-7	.	CASSPAGHSPYEQYF	TGTGCCAGCAGCCCGGCGGGACACTCGCCCTACGAGCAGTACTTC
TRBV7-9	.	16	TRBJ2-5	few	CASSTNLRDFQETQYF	TGTGCCAGCAGCACGAACCTCCGAGACTTCCAAGAGACCCAGTACTTC
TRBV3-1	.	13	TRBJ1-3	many	CASSQDLVNTIYF	TGTGCCAGCAGCCAAGATCTGGTAAACACCATATATTTT
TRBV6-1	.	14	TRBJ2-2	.	CASRPLQDPGELFF	TGTGCCAGCAGGCCTCTTCAGGATCCCGGGGAGCTGTTTTTT
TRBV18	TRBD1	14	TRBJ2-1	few	CASSLEGTGNEQFF	TGTGCCAGCTCACTAGAGGGGACAGGCAATGAGCAGTTCTTC
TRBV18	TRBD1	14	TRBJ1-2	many	CASSPSGQFYGYTF	TGTGCCAGCTCACCATCGGGACAGTTCTATGGCTACACCTTC
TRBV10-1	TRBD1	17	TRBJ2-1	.	CASSEGDGQGAYNEQFF	TGCGCCAGCAGTGAGGGGGATGGGCAGGGGGCCTACAATGAGCAGTTCTTC
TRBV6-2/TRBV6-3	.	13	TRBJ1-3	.	CASWVHSGNTIYF	TGTGCCAGCTGGGTACACTCTGGAAACACCATATATTTT
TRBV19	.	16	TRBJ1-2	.	CASSIDLAGHERGYTF	TGTGCCAGTAGTATAGACTTGGCAGGACATGAGCGCGGCTACACCTTC
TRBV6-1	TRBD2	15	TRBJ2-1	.	CASSETSGALDEQFF	TGTGCCAGCAGTGAAACTAGCGGGGCTCTCGATGAGCAGTTCTTC
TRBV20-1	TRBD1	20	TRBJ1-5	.	CSAREAPGQGEPYSNQPQHF	TGCAGTGCTAGAGAGGCGCCGGGACAGGGGGAACCATATAGCAATCAGCCCCAGCATTTT
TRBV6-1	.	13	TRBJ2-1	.	CASKARSYNEQFF	TGTGCCAGCAAGGCCCGATCCTACAATGAGCAGTTCTTC
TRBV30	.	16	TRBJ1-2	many	CAWNQGREGSNYGYTF	TGTGCCTGGAACCAGGGCCGGGAGGGGAGTAACTATGGCTACACCTTC
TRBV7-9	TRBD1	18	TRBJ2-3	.	CASSSTLPGTGGEDTQYF	TGTGCCAGCAGCTCCACCCTACCCGGGACAGGGGGGGAAGATACGCAGTATTTT